This is a list of T cell receptor beta chains from one sample in a study of T cell clonotyping in hematopoietic cell transplantation. Clones were read by immunoSEQ multiplex PCR, and TCRdb kept only the in-frame ones, dropping some. Of 3,000 to 4,000 clones listed, around 95% are singletons. The material sequenced was peripheral blood mononuclear cells, taken before stem cell transplant. The receptors were gathered from a woman in her fifties or sixties with chronic myeloid leukemia. Some clones in this sample may be carry-over from other donors' samples. The conserved cysteine and the conserved F or W are not part of the CDR3 here. A D gene is named only where the DNA matches it firmly.

V: TRBV11-2; J: TRBJ1-1; D: TRBD1; CDR3: ASSPRTGVNTEAF
V: TRBV5-1; J: TRBJ2-3; D: -; CDR3: ASSLAASTDTQY
V: TRBV28; J: TRBJ1-6; D: -; CDR3: AIRPPGTDNSPLH
V: TRBV5-6; J: TRBJ1-1; D: -; CDR3: ASSSRRQWGNTEAF
V: TRBV14; J: TRBJ1-2; D: -; CDR3: ASSQDVLRGYT
V: TRBV11-3; J: TRBJ2-1; D: TRBD1; CDR3: ASSLAGTGIVNEQF
V: TRBV2; J: TRBJ2-3; D: -; CDR3: ASSPRLGGTDTQY
V: TRBV30; J: TRBJ1-2; D: -; CDR3: AWNRAFYGYT
V: TRBV4-2; J: TRBJ2-1; D: -; CDR3: ASSARGLTGDYNEQF
V: TRBV5-1; J: TRBJ2-5; D: TRBD1; CDR3: ASSGGGTGQETQY
V: TRBV30; J: TRBJ1-3; D: -; CDR3: AWSPGAPRPK
V: TRBV11-2; J: TRBJ2-7; D: -; CDR3: ASSSYEQY
V: TRBV28; J: TRBJ1-2; D: -; CDR3: ASSPQDGINYGYT
V: TRBV11-2; J: TRBJ2-5; D: TRBD1; CDR3: ASSFNRGKETQY
V: TRBV4-3; J: TRBJ2-7; D: -; CDR3: ASSQDQGRGYEQY
V: TRBV30; J: TRBJ2-1; D: TRBD2; CDR3: ASSGPYNEQF
V: TRBV11-2; J: TRBJ2-5; D: -; CDR3: ASSQFGETQY
V: TRBV2; J: TRBJ1-5; D: -; CDR3: ASSEALRVNQPQH
V: TRBV7-2; J: TRBJ2-6; D: -; CDR3: ASSCLSRDESRANVLT
V: TRBV6-6; J: TRBJ1-2; D: -; CDR3: ASTSEGFYGYT
V: TRBV5-1; J: TRBJ2-3; D: TRBD2; CDR3: ASSFQGGLAGPGEDTQY
V: TRBV19; J: TRBJ2-7; D: TRBD2; CDR3: ASSIQPGLAFEQY
V: TRBV7-9; J: TRBJ1-2; D: TRBD1; CDR3: ASSLSTGVYGYT
V: TRBV9; J: TRBJ1-1; D: -; CDR3: ASSVDLNTEAF
V: TRBV5-6; J: TRBJ1-1; D: -; CDR3: ASSLSRTEAF
V: TRBV30; J: TRBJ2-7; D: -; CDR3: AWSFGLGGRYEQY
V: TRBV19; J: TRBJ1-5; D: -; CDR3: ASRDKQGINQPQH
V: TRBV28; J: TRBJ2-7; D: -; CDR3: ASSLGDLGRARQIYEQY
V: TRBV7-6; J: TRBJ1-4; D: -; CDR3: ASSLEAPHPLF
V: TRBV6-1; J: TRBJ1-1; D: -; CDR3: ASSKTGIETF
V: TRBV28; J: TRBJ2-3; D: TRBD2; CDR3: ASSLILAGGRTDTQY
V: TRBV9; J: TRBJ2-3; D: -; CDR3: ASSVAGQGYTDTQY